This T cell receptor beta chain is from a study of cytomegalovirus exposure and HLA in healthy donors. Study overall: Unique TCRs from HLA-typed donors, roughly 87 million of them, were held in an early data release. Within the Caucasian-associated ancestry cluster were 65% to 85% of the approximately 400 genotyped donors. Study observations and caveats: Equally common other TCR beta chains were less clonally expanded than HLA-associated ones, a later analysis found.

The CDR3 extends over 16 amino acids. Deletions cut 5 bases from V and 5 bases from J, with 22 bases between. The germline gives CDR1 LNHNV, CDR2 YYDKDF (reference sequence). In the case of this clone: Its antigen is still unknown.

13 Jbeta primers and 60 Vbeta primers were used for the PCR. The table came from immunoSEQ multiplex PCR; TCRdb's copy has only in-frame clones and leaves some out. The data contain 110,000 to 150,000 clones, approximately 80% of them singletons. The chain uses TRBV15 and TRBJ2-7; D is perhaps TRBD2 (6 bases). Material: PBMCs. The clonotype comes from a man younger than 30 in good health and CMV-seronegative. The CDR3 sequence is CATSFPPGGSGDEQYF. For the CDR3, the DNA is TGTGCCACCAGCTTCCCTCCGGGCGGGTCGGGAGACGAGCAGTACTTC.